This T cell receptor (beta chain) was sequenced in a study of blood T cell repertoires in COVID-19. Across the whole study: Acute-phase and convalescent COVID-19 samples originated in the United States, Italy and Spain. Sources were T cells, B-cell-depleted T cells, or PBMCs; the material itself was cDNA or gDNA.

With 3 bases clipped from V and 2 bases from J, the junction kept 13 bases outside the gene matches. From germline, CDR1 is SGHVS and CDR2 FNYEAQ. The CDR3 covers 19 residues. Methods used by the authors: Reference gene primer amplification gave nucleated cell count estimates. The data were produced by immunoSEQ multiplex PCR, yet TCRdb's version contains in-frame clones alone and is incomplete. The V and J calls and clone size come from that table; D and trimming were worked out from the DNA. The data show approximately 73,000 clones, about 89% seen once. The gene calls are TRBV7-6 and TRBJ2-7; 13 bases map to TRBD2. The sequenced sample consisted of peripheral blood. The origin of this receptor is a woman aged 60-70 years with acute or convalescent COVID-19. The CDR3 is CASSFRRGLAGALTYEQYF. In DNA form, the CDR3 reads TGTGCCAGCAGCTTTAGGAGAGGACTAGCGGGAGCCCTTACCTACGAGCAGTACTTC.